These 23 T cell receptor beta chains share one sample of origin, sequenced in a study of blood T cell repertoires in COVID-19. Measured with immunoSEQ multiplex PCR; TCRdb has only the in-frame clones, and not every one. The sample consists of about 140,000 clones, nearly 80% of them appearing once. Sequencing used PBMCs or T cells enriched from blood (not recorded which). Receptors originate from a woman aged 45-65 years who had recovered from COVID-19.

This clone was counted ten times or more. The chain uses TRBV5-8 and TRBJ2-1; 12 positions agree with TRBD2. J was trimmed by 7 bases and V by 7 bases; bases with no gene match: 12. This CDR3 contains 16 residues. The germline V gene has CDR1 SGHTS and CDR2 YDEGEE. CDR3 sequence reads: CASGQSWTSGMNEQFF. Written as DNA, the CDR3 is TGTGCCAGCGGCCAGTCTTGGACTAGCGGGATGAATGAGCAGTTCTTC.

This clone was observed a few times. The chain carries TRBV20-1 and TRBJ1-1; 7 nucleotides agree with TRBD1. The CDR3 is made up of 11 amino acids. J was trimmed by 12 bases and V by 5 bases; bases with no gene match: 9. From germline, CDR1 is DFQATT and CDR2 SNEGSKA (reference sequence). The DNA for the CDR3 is TGCAGTGCTGGTAAACAGGGGATTTCTTTCTTT. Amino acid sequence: CSAGKQGISFF.

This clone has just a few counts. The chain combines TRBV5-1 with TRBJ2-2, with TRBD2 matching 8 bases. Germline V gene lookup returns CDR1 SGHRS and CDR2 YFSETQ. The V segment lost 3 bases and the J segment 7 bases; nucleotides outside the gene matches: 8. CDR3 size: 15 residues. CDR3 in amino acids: CASSWGTRTVGELFF. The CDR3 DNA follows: TGCGCCAGCAGCTGGGGGACTAGGACGGTCGGGGAGCTGTTTTTT.

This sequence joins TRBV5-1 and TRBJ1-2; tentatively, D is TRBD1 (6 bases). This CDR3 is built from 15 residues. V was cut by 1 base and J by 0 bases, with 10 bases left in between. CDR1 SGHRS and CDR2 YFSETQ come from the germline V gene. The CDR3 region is CASSLMTGTNYGYTF. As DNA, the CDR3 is TGCGCCAGCAGCTTGATGACAGGAACTAACTATGGCTACACCTTC.

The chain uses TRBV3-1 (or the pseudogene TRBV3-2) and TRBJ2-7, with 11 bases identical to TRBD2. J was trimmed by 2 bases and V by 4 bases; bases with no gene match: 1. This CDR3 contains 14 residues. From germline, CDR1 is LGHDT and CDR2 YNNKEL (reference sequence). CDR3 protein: CASSLLAGAYEQYF. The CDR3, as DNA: TGTGCCAGCAGCCTACTAGCGGGAGCCTACGAGCAGTACTTC.

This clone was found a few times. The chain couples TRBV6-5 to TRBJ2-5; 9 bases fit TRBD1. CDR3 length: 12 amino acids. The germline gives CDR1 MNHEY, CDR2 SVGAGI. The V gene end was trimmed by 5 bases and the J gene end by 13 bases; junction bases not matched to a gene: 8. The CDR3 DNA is TGTGCCAGCAGTACGGACAGGGGAATTCGGTACTTC. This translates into CASSTDRGIRYF.

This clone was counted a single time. CDR3 amino acids: CASSGTSENTGELFF. The DNA for the CDR3 is TGTGCCAGCAGTGGGACTAGCGAGAACACCGGGGAGCTGTTTTTT. V gene TRBV9 combines with J gene TRBJ2-2, with 10 bases matching TRBD2. The CDR3 totals 15 residues. V lost 5 bases to trimming and J lost 1 base; unmatched junction nucleotides: 2. CDR1 and CDR2 (germline): SGDLS, YYNGEE.

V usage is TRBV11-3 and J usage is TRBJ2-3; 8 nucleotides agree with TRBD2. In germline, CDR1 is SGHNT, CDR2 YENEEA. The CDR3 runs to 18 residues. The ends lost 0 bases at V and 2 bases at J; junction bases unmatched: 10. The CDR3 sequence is CASSLDSYRGGHTDTQYF. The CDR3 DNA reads TGTGCCAGCAGCTTAGATTCTTACCGGGGGGGCCACACAGATACGCAGTATTTT.

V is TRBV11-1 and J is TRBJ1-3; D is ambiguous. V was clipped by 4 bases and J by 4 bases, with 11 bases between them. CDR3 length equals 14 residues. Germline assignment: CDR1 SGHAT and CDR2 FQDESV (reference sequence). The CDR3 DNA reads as TGTGCCAGCAGCTCTACAGCAACCGGAAACACCATATATTTT. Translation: CASSSTATGNTIYF. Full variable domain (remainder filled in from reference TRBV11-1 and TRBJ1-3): EAEVAQSPRYKITEKSQAVAFWCDPISGHATLYWYRQILGQGPELLVQFQDESVVDDSQLPKDRFSAERLKGVDSTLKIQPAELGDSAMYLCASSSTATGNTIYFGEGSWLTVV.

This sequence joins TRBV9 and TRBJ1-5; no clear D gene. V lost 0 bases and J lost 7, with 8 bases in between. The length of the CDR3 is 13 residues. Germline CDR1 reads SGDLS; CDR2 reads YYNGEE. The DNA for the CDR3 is TGTGCCAGCAGCGTAGCCCCCAGGCAGCCCCAGCATTTT. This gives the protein CASSVAPRQPQHF.

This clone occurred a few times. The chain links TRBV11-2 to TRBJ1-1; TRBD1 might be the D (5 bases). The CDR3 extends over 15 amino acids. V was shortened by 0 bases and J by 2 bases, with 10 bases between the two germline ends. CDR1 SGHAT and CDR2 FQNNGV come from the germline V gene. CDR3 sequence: CASSLDRVGNTEAFF. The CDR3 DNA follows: TGTGCCAGCAGCTTAGACAGGGTAGGAAACACTGAAGCTTTCTTT.

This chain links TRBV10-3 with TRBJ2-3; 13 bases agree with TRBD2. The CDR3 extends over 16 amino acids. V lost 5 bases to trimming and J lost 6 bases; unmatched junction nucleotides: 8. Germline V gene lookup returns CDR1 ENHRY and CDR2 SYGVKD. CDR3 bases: TGTGCCATCAGTACCGGACTAGCGGGGGCAATTGATACGCAGTATTTT. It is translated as CAISTGLAGAIDTQYF.

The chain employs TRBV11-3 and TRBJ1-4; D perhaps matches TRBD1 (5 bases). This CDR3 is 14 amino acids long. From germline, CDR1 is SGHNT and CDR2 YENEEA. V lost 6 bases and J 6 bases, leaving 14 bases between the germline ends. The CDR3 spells CASRLTASHEKLFF. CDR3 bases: TGTGCCAGCAGGCTGACAGCTAGTCATGAAAAACTGTTTTTT. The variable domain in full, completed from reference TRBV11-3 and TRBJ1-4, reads EAGVVQSPRYKIIEKKQPVAFWCNPISGHNTLYWYLQNLGQGPELLIRYENEEAVDDSQLPKDRFSAERLKGVDSTLKIQPAELGDSAVYLCASRLTASHEKLFFGSGTQLSVL.

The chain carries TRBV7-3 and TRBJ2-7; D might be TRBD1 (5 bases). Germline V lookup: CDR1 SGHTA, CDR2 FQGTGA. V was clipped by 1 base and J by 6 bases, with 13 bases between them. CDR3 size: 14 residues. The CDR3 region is CASSLNGGAAEQYF. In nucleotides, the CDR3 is TGTGCCAGCAGCTTAAATGGTGGGGCTGCCGAGCAGTACTTC.

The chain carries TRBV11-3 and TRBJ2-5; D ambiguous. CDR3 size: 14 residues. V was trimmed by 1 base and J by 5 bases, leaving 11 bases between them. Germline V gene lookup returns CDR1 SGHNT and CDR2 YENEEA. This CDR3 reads CASSLGPAAETQYF. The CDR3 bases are TGTGCCAGCAGCTTAGGGCCTGCGGCGGAGACCCAGTACTTC.

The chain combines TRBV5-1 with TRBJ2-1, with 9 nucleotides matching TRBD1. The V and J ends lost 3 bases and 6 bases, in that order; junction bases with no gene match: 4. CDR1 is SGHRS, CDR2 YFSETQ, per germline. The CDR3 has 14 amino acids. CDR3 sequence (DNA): TGCGCCAGCAGCTGGGGGACAGGGACCAATGAGCAGTTCTTC. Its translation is CASSWGTGTNEQFF.

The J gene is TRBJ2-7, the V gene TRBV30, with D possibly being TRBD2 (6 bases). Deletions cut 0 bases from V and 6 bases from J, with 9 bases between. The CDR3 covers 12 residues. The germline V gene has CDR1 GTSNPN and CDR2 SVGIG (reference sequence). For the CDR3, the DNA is TGTGCCTGGAGTGTAATGGGAGGCGAGCAGTACTTC. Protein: CAWSVMGGEQYF.

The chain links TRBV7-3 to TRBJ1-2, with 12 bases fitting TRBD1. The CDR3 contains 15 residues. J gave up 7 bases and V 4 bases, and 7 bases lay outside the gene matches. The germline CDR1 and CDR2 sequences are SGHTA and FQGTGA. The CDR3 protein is CASSSPGQGAVGYTF. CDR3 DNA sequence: TGTGCCAGCAGCTCCCCGGGACAGGGGGCGGTTGGCTACACCTTC. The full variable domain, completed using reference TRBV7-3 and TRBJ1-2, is GAGVSQTPSNKVTEKGKYVELRCDPISGHTALYWYRQSLGQGPEFLIYFQGTGAADDSGLPNDRFFAVRPEGSVSTLKIQRTERGDSAVYLCASSSPGQGAVGYTFGSGTRLTVV.

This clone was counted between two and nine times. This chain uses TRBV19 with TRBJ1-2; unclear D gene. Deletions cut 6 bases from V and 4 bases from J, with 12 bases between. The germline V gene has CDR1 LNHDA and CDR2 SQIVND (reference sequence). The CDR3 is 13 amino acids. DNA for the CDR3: TGTGCCAGTAGCGTAACGACGGGCTATGGCTACACCTTC. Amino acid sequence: CASSVTTGYGYTF.

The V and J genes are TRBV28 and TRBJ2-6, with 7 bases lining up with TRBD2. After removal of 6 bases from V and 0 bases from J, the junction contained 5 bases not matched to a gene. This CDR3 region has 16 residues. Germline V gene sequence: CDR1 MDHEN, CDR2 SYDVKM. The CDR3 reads CASSRTRDSGANVLTF. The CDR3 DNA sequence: TGTGCCAGCAGCCGGACTAGAGACTCTGGGGCCAACGTCCTGACTTTC.

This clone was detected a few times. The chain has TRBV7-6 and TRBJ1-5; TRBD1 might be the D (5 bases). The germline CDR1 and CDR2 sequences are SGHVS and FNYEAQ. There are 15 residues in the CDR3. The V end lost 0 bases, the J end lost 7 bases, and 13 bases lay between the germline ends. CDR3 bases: TGTGCCAGCAGCTTAGCTGCGGGGGATCGACAGCCCCAGCATTTT. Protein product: CASSLAAGDRQPQHF. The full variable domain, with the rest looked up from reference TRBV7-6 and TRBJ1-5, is GAGVSQSPRYKVTKRGQDVALRCDPISGHVSLYWYRQALGQGPEFLTYFNYEAQQDKSGLPNDRFSAERPEGSISTLTIQRTEQRDSAMYRCASSLAAGDRQPQHFGDGTRLSIL.

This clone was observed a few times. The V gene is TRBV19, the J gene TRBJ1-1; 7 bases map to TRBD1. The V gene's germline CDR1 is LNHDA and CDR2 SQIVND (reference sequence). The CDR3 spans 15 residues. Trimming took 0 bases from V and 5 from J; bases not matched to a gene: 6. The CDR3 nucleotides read TGTGCCAGTAGTATAGATCCGACAGGGCGGACTGAAGCTTTCTTT. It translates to CASSIDPTGRTEAFF.

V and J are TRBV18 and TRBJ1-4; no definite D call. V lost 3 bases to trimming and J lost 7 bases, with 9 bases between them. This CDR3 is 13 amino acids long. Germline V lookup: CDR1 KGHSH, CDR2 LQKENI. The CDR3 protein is CASSPPSGEKLFF. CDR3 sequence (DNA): TGTGCCAGCTCACCCCCCTCAGGTGAAAAACTGTTTTTT.